This T cell receptor (beta chain) is from a study of cytomegalovirus exposure and HLA in healthy donors. Study-level points and caveats: Previous analysis showed most TCR beta V segments were productive about 90% or about 30% of the time.

The germline V gene encodes CDR1 SGHRS and CDR2 YFSETQ. Trimming took 3 bases from V and 1 from J, leaving 16 bases between them. CDR3 length: 16 residues. Remarks on this clone: Its antigen remains unknown.

The PCR employed 60 Vbeta primers together with 13 Jbeta primers. Sequenced by immunoSEQ multiplex PCR; TCRdb stores in-frame clones only, minus some. The sample lists over 140,000 clones, around 80% occurring once. Each donor was healthy, and each was a bone marrow donor. Sequences were obtained from PBMCs. The chain has TRBV5-1 and TRBJ1-1; D possibly corresponds to TRBD1 (6 bases). This receptor was identified in a man in his fifties in good health and CMV-seronegative. The CDR3 nucleotides read TGCGCCAGCAGCTCCAATACAGGGTCGGGGAACACTGAAGCTTTCTTT. Its protein product is CASSSNTGSGNTEAFF.